Following are 21 T cell receptor beta chains from one sample sequenced in a study of Ad26.COV2.S vaccination and SARS-CoV-2 variants (dated by TCRdb to about 2021). The treatment or condition label, as the study defines it: 19 received Ad26.COV2.S at low or high dose, single or two shots; about five received placebo; per-sample allocation not given. Repertoires of vaccine and placebo recipients were sequenced from samples collected on day 63 after the first injection. Receptor libraries were prepared by the immunoSEQ multiplex PCR assay. TCRdb mirrors the immuneACCESS table, restricted to in-frame sequences. Some clones are absent from its copies; in checked studies, under half trace to an unresolved V gene, and the reason for the others is unknown. For this sample the table gives under 550,000 clones, of which approximately 88% were detected only once. Jointly, the top ten make up approximately 4% of the sample.

The specimen comprised peripheral blood, sampled in a trial of Ad26.COV2.S vaccine versus placebo. The receptor set was obtained from a person between 18 and 65 years old who received the Ad26.COV2.S COVID-19 vaccine or a placebo.

The chain recombines TRBV4-1 with TRBJ1-6; no clear D. Germline CDR1 and CDR2: MGHRA and YSYEKL. Deletions cut 1 base from V and 6 bases from J, with 13 bases between. The CDR3 runs 16 residues. The CDR3: CASSQGGFARNSPLHF. DNA for the CDR3: TGCGCCAGCAGCCAAGGAGGGTTCGCCCGTAATTCACCCCTCCACTTT.

This clone is a singleton in its sample. This chain uses TRBV7-9 with TRBJ2-3; TRBD1 might be the D (6 bases). V gave up 4 bases and J gave up 3 bases, with 17 bases separating them. Germline V gives CDR1 SEHNR, CDR2 FQNEAQ (reference sequence). The CDR3 is 16 amino acids. CDR3 residues: CASSSQQGYRTDTQYF. The CDR3 region has the DNA TGTGCCAGCAGCTCCCAACAGGGTTATAGAACAGATACGCAGTATTTT.

V and J are TRBV20-1 and TRBJ1-3; no clear D gene. CDR1 DFQATT and CDR2 SNEGSKA come from the germline V gene (reference sequence). The V end lost 3 bases, the J end lost 6 bases, and 6 bases lay between the germline ends. The CDR3 has 11 amino acids. The CDR3 DNA follows: TGCAGTGCTAGTCGGCCAAACACCATATATTTT. Protein sequence: CSASRPNTIYF.

The chain has TRBV10-3 and TRBJ2-3; D remains ambiguous. The CDR3 length is 13 residues. V was shortened by 3 bases and J by 4 bases, with 8 bases between the two germline ends. Germline V lookup: CDR1 ENHRY, CDR2 SYGVKD. The DNA for the CDR3 is TGTGCCATCAGTGATGAGGACCCAGATACGCAGTATTTT. As protein: CAISDEDPDTQYF.

V gene TRBV7-9 combines with J gene TRBJ2-5; TRBD1 aligns across 11 bases. This CDR3 comprises 14 residues. V trimming: 5 bases; J trimming: 5 bases; junction bases outside the gene matches: 4. Germline V gene lookup returns CDR1 SEHNR and CDR2 FQNEAQ (reference sequence). The CDR3 spells CASSRTGGRETQYF. The CDR3 bases are TGTGCCAGCAGCCGGACAGGGGGCAGGGAGACCCAGTACTTC. The whole variable domain, remainder taken from reference TRBV7-9 and TRBJ2-5, is DTGVSQNPRHKITKRGQNVTFRCDPISEHNRLYWYRQTLGQGPEFLTYFQNEAQLEKSRLLSDRFSAERPKGSFSTLEIQRTEQGDSAMYLCASSRTGGRETQYFGPGTRLLVL.

The chain employs TRBV7-2 and TRBJ2-1; D may be TRBD2 (7 bases). CDR1 and CDR2 from the germline V gene are SGHTA and FQGNSA. With 2 bases removed from V and 3 bases from J, the gap between germline ends came to 20 bases. The CDR3 is made up of 18 amino acids. The CDR3 region is CASSLRGGGGADYNEQFF. CDR3 nucleotides: TGTGCCAGCAGCTTAAGAGGTGGTGGGGGGGCCGACTACAATGAGCAGTTCTTC.

This clone was seen a handful of times. V usage is TRBV5-4 and J usage is TRBJ2-2, with no clear D. CDR3 size: 12 residues. Germline V gene data show CDR1 as SGHNT and CDR2 as YYREEE (reference sequence). V lost 0 bases and J lost 8, with 5 bases in between. CDR3 sequence (DNA): TGTGCCAGCAGCTTGGACTGGGGGGAGCTGTTTTTT. It codes for CASSLDWGELFF.

The CDR3 here is CASSSGTGLANYGYTF. DNA for the CDR3: TGTGCCAGCAGTTCCGGGACAGGATTAGCTAACTATGGCTACACCTTC. V usage is TRBV28 and J usage is TRBJ1-2; 8 nucleotides agree with TRBD1. The length of the CDR3 is 16 residues. J gave up 0 bases and V 4 bases, and 7 bases lay outside the gene matches. The germline gives CDR1 MDHEN, CDR2 SYDVKM.

V is TRBV29-1 and J is TRBJ1-1; D is unresolved. This CDR3 comprises 15 residues. The V end was cut by 0 bases, the J end by 2 bases, with 13 bases between. CDR1 SQVTM and CDR2 ANQGSEA come from the germline V gene. The CDR3 loop reads CSVEDTMGVNTEAFF. CDR3 nucleotides: TGCAGCGTTGAAGATACGATGGGCGTTAACACTGAAGCTTTCTTT.

This clone has a single count. V usage is TRBV10-3 and J usage is TRBJ2-2; the match to TRBD1 covers 12 bases. V was clipped by 4 bases and J by 7 bases; unmatched bases: 4. Germline V gene sequence: CDR1 ENHRY, CDR2 SYGVKD. The CDR3 consists of 15 residues. The CDR3 here is CAISVGQGAGGELFF. CDR3 sequence (DNA): TGTGCCATCAGTGTGGGACAGGGGGCTGGCGGGGAGCTGTTTTTT.

The gene calls are TRBV27 and TRBJ1-3; no firm D call. The CDR3 is made up of 15 amino acids. Trimming pared 7 bases from V and 4 bases from J, leaving 17 bases between. Germline-derived CDR1 and CDR2 are MNHEY and SMNVEV (reference sequence). The CDR3 protein is CASTPTSLEGNTIYF. DNA for the CDR3: TGTGCCAGCACCCCAACCTCCCTAGAAGGAAACACCATATATTTT.

The rearrangement uses TRBV5-1 and TRBJ2-7; D gene unclear. Germline lookup yields CDR1 SGHRS and CDR2 YFSETQ. V shed 3 bases and J shed 1 base, with 17 bases lying between them. The length of the CDR3 is 16 residues. CDR3: CASSSTGPLGSYEQYF. The CDR3 DNA reads TGCGCCAGCAGCTCCACTGGCCCCCTCGGGTCCTACGAGCAGTACTTC.

This sequence joins TRBV7-9 and TRBJ2-3, with 8 nucleotides matching TRBD2. From germline, CDR1 is SEHNR and CDR2 FQNEAQ (reference sequence). The V and J ends lost 1 base and 3 bases, in that order; junction bases with no gene match: 6. CDR3 length: 16 amino acids. This CDR3 reads CASSLGPSGGTDTQYF. In DNA form, the CDR3 reads TGTGCCAGCAGCTTAGGGCCCAGCGGGGGAACAGATACGCAGTATTTT.

The chain uses TRBV7-2 and TRBJ2-7; possible D gene TRBD1, 5 bases. There are 13 residues in the CDR3. Trimming cost V 6 bases and J 0 bases, with 9 bases left between them. In germline, CDR1 is SGHTA, CDR2 FQGNSA. As DNA, the CDR3 is TGTGCCAGCAGTGTAAGGGGCTCCTACGAGCAGTACTTC. Protein sequence: CASSVRGSYEQYF.

V and J are TRBV2 and TRBJ2-3; the D gene is possibly TRBD2 (6 bases). Germline V CDR1 and CDR2: SNHLY, FYNNEI. The CDR3 spans 15 residues. Trimming cost V 6 bases and J 3 bases, with 16 bases left between them. CDR3 nucleotide sequence: TGTGCCAGCAGCCCCGGACTATCCCGAACAGATACGCAGTATTTT. Protein product: CASSPGLSRTDTQYF.

This clone was counted between two and nine times. The V and J genes are TRBV6-5 and TRBJ2-7; weak D call: TRBD2 (6 bases). The CDR3 is 15 residues long. The germline V gene has CDR1 MNHEY and CDR2 SVGAGI. The ends were cut back, 6 bases at V and 1 base at J, with 16 bases in the middle. As DNA, the CDR3 is TGTGCCAGCAGCCGCGGCGGGAAGAGGTCCTACGAGCAGTACTTC. Protein sequence: CASSRGGKRSYEQYF.

In DNA form, the CDR3 reads TGCGCCAGCAGCTTGGGTTTTTGGGGGACGGAAACAGATACGCAGTATTTT. Its protein is CASSLGFWGTETDTQYF. The genes are TRBV5-1 and TRBJ2-3, with D perhaps being TRBD1 or TRBD2 (5 bases each). V lost 0 bases to trimming and J lost 3 bases, with 17 bases between them. The CDR3 contains 17 residues. The V gene's germline CDR1 is SGHRS and CDR2 YFSETQ. The full variable domain, rest sourced from reference TRBV5-1 and TRBJ2-3, is KAGVTQTPRYLIKTRGQQVTLSCSPISGHRSVSWYQQTPGQGLQFLFEYFSETQRNKGNFPGRFSGRQFSNSRSEMNVSTLELGDSALYLCASSLGFWGTETDTQYFGPGTRLTVL.

The rearrangement links TRBV7-8 to TRBJ1-4; D is undetermined. Germline lookup yields CDR1 SGHVS and CDR2 FQNEAQ. The CDR3 is made up of 17 amino acids. V was clipped by 1 base and J by 3 bases, with 15 bases between them. CDR3 amino acids: CASSLVGYGPPNEKLFF. The CDR3 DNA follows: TGTGCCAGCAGCTTAGTTGGGTACGGCCCCCCTAATGAAAAACTGTTTTTT.

The rearrangement joins TRBV19 to TRBJ1-2, with 8 positions matching TRBD1. J was trimmed by 4 bases and V by 5 bases; bases with no gene match: 12. Germline V CDR1 and CDR2: LNHDA, SQIVND (reference sequence). CDR3 length: 16 amino acids. CDR3 protein: CASSLQGAVRSYGYTF. CDR3 nucleotides: TGTGCCAGTAGTCTCCAGGGGGCTGTCCGAAGCTATGGCTACACCTTC.

The J gene is TRBJ1-3, the V gene TRBV10-3; D may be TRBD1 (5 bases). The V and J ends lost 3 bases and 0 bases respectively, with 12 bases between them. CDR1 is ENHRY, CDR2 SYGVKD, per germline. The CDR3 is made up of 16 amino acids. The chain's CDR3 is CAISERWGDSGNTIYF. As DNA, the CDR3 is TGTGCCATCAGTGAAAGGTGGGGGGACTCTGGAAACACCATATATTTT.

This rearrangement joins TRBV19 to TRBJ2-7, with D possibly TRBD1 on 6 matching bases. V lost 6 bases and J lost 0, with 9 bases in between. This CDR3 comprises 13 residues. Germline V gene lookup returns CDR1 LNHDA and CDR2 SQIVND (reference sequence). CDR3 sequence: CASSRTDSYEQYF. The CDR3 DNA reads as TGTGCCAGTAGCAGGACAGACTCCTACGAGCAGTACTTC. The complete variable domain, with remaining parts taken from reference TRBV19 and TRBJ2-7, reads DGGITQSPKYLFRKEGQNVTLSCEQNLNHDAMYWYRQDPGQGLRLIYYSQIVNDFQKGDIAEGYSVSREKKESFPLTVTSAQKNPTAFYLCASSRTDSYEQYFGPGTRLTVT.